This T cell receptor beta chain stems from a study of technical replicates of blood from a handful of donors. Profiling relied on immunoSEQ multiplex PCR, and the TCRdb table lists in-frame clones only, not all of them. The sample lists around 76,000 clones, 91% seen once, with 0.25% in the top ten. The germline V gene encodes CDR1 MNHEY and CDR2 SMNVEV (reference sequence). The V gene lost 3 bases and the J gene lost 7 bases, with 9 bases spanning the gap. CDR3 size: 13 residues. The rearrangement links TRBV27 to TRBJ1-4; D is possibly TRBD1 (5 bases). The sequence derives from a human donor in good health. The source material was T cells isolated from PBMCs. The CDR3 here is CASSFRATEKLFF. The CDR3 region has the DNA TGTGCCAGCAGTTTCAGGGCGACTGAAAAACTGTTTTTT.